This passage covers 3 T cell receptor beta chains from one sample sequenced in a study of blood T cell repertoires in COVID-19. TCRdb's table, derived via immunoSEQ multiplex PCR, lists solely in-frame clones and lacks some. The data show 130,000 to 150,000 clones, 75% to 90% seen once. Sequencing was carried out using peripheral blood. The origin of the receptors is a man between 18 and 35 years old with COVID-19, enrolled during active disease.

For this clone: Other DNA sequences in the same sample also yield this CDR3. This rearrangement joins TRBV19 to TRBJ2-7; D is unresolved. The CDR3 has 15 residues. Germline V gives CDR1 LNHDA, CDR2 SQIVND (reference sequence). The V end was cut by 3 bases, the J end by 0 bases, with 12 bases between. The CDR3: CASSIAAASSYEQYF. CDR3 in DNA: TGTGCCAGTAGTATCGCGGCGGCCAGCTCCTACGAGCAGTACTTC.

This rearrangement joins TRBV29-1 to TRBJ1-2; the D gene is possibly TRBD1 (6 bases). Germline CDR1 reads SQVTM; CDR2 reads ANQGSEA. Trimming removed 6 bases at V and 6 bases at J, with 14 bases between. This CDR3 comprises 12 residues. This chain's CDR3 is CSVDQGPHGYTF. The CDR3 nucleotides read TGCAGCGTGGATCAGGGGCCACATGGCTACACCTTC.

This chain connects TRBV3-1 (or the pseudogene TRBV3-2) to TRBJ2-3, with 12 bases lining up with TRBD2. This CDR3 has 15 residues. In germline, CDR1 is LGHDT, CDR2 YNNKEL (reference sequence). Trimming at V came to 7 bases and at J to 6 bases, leaving 8 bases not matched to a gene. The CDR3 nucleotides read TGTGCCAGCACTCGACTAGCGGGAGAGGTGGATACGCAGTATTTT. It codes for CASTRLAGEVDTQYF.